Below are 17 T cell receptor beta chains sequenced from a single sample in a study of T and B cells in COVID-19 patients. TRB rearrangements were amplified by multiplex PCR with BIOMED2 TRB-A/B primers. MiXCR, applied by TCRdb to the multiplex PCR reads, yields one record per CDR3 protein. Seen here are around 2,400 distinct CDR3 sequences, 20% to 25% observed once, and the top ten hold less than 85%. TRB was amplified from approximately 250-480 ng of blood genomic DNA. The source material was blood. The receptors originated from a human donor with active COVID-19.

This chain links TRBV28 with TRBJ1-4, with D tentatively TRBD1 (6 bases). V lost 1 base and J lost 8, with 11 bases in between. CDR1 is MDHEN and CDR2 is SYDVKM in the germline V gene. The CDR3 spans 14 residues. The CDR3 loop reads CASSLSGGVEKLFF. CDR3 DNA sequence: TGTGCCAGCAGTTTATCTGGGGGCGTCGAAAAACTGTTTTTT. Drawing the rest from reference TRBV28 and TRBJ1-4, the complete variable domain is DVKVTQSSRYLVKRTGEKVFLECVQDMDHENMFWYRQDPGLGLRLIYFSYDVKMKEKGDIPEGYSVSREKKERFSLILESASTNQTSMYLCASSLSGGVEKLFFGSGTQLSVL.

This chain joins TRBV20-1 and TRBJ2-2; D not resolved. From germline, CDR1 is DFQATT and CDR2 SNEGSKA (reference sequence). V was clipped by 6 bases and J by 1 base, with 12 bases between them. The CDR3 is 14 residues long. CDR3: CSATAAMNTGELFF. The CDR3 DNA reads TGCAGTGCCACGGCAGCGATGAACACCGGGGAGCTGTTTTTT.

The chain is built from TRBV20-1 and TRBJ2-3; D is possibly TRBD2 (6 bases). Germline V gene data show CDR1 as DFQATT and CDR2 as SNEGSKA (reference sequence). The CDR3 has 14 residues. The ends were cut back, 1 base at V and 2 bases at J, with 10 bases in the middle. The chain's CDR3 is CSARAGGITDTQYF. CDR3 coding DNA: TGCAGTGCTAGAGCTGGCGGGATCACAGATACGCAGTATTTT.

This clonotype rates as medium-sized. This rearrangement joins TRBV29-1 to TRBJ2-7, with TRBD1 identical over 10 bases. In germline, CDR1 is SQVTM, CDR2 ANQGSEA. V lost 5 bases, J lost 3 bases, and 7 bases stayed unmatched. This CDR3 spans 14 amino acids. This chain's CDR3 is CSVKGTGAFYEQYF. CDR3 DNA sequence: TGCAGCGTTAAGGGGACAGGGGCCTTCTACGAGCAGTACTTC.

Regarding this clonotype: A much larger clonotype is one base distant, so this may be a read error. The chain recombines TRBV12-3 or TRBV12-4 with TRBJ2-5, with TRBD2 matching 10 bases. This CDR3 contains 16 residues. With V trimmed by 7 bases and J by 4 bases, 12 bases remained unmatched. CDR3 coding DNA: TGTGCCAGCACCGGGACTAGCGTTTCGGTAGTAGAGACCCAGTACTTC. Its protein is CASTGTSVSVVETQYF.

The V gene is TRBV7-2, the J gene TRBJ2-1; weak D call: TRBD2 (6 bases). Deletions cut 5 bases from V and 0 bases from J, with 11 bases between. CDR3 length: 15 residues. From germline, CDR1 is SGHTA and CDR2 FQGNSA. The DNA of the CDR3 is TGTGCCAGCAGCACACGCGGGGTCTCCTACAATGAGCAGTTCTTC. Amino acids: CASSTRGVSYNEQFF.

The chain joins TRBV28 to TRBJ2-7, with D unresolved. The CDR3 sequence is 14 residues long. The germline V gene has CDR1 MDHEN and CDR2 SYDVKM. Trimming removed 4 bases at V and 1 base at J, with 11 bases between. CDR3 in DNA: TGTGCCAGCAGTTGGAGACACGGGTCCTACGAGCAGTACTTC. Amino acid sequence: CASSWRHGSYEQYF.

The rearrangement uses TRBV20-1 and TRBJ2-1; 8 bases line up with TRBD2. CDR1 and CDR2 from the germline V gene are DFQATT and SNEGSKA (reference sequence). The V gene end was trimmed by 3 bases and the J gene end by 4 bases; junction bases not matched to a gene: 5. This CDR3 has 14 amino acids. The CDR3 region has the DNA TGCAGTGCTAGGACTACTAGCGGATACAATGAGCAGTTCTTC. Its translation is CSARTTSGYNEQFF.

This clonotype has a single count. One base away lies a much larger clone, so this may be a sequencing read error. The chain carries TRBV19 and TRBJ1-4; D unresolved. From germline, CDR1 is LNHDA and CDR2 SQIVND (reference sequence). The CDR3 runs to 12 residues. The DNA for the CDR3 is TGTGCCAGTAGTATAGAGAGCAGCGGACTGCTTTTT. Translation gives CASSIESSGLLF. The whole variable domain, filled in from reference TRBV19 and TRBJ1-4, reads DGGITQSPKYLFRKEGQNVTLSCEQNLNHDAMYWYRQDPGQGLRLIYYSQIVNDFQKGDIAEGYSVSREKKESFPLTVTSAQKNPTAFYLCASSIESSGLLFGSGTQLSVL.

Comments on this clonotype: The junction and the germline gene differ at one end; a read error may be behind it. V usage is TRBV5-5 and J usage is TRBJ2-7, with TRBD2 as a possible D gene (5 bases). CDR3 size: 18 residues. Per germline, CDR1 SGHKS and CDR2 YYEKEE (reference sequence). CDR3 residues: CASSPGGWALPLQSEQYF. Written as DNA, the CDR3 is TGCGCCAGCAGCCCCGGAGGCTGGGCGCTGCCGCTACAGAGCGAGCAGTACTTC. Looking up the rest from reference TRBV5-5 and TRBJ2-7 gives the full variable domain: DAGVTQSPTHLIKTRGQQVTLRCSPISGHKSVSWYQQVLGQGPQFIFQYYEKEERGRGNFPDRFSARQFPNYSSELNVNALLLGDSALYLCASSPGGWALPLQSEQYFGPGTRLTVT.

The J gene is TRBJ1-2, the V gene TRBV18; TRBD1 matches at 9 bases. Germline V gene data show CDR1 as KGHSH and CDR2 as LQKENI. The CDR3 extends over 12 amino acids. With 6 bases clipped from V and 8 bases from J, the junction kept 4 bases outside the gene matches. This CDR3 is CASSPGTGGYTF. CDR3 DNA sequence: TGTGCCAGCTCTCCCGGGACAGGGGGCTACACCTTC.

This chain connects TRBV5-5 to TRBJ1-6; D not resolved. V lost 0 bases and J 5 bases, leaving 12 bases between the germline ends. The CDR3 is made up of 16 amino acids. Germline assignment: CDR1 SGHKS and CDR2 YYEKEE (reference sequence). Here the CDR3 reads CASSLVGSPNNSPLHF. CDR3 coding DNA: TGTGCCAGCAGCTTGGTAGGCAGCCCTAATAATTCACCCCTCCACTTT.

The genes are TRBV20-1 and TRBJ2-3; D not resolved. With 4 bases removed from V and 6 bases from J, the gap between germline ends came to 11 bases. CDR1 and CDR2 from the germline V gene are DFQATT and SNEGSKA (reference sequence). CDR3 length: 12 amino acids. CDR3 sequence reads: CSATVSDDTQYF. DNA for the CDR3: TGCAGTGCTACTGTTAGTGATGATACGCAGTATTTT.

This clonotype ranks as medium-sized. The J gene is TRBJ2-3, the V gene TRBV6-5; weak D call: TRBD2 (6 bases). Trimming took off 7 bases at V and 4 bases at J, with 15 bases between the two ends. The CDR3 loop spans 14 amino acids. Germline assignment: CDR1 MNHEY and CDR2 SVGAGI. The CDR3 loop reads CASTWRVRSDTQYF. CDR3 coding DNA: TGTGCCAGCACGTGGAGGGTTAGGTCAGATACGCAGTATTTT.

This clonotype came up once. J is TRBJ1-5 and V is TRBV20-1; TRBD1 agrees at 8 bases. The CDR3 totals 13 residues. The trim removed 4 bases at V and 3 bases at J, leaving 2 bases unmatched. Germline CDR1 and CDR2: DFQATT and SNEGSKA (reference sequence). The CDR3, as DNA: TGCAGTGCTACGGGACAGGCCAATCAGCCCCAGCATTTT. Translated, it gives CSATGQANQPQHF.

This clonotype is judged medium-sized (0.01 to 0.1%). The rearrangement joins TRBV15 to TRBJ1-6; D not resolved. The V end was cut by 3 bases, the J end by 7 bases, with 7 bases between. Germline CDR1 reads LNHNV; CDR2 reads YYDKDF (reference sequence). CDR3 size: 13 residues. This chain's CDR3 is CATSRAVNSPLHF. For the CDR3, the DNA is TGTGCCACCAGCAGGGCAGTAAATTCACCCCTCCACTTT.

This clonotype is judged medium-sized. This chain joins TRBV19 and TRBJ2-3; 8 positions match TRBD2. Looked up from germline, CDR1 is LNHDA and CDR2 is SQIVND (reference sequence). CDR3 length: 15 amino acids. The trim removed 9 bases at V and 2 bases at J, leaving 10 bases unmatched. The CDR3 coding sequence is TGTGCCAGCCGTATAACTAGCGGATTCACAGATACGCAGTATTTT. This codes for CASRITSGFTDTQYF.